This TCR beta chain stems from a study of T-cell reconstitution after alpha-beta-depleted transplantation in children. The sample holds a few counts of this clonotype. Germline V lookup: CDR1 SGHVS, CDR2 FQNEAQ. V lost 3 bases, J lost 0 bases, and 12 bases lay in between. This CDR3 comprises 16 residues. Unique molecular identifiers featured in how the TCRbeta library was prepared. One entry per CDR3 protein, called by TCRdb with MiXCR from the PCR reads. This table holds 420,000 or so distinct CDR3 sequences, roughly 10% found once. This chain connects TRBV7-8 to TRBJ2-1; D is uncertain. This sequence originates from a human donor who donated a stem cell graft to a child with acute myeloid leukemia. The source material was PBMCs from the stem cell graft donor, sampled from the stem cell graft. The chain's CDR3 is CASSFPGASSYNEQFF. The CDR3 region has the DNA TGTGCCAGCAGCTTCCCAGGAGCAAGCTCCTACAATGAGCAGTTCTTC.